The 11 T cell receptor beta chains in this list originate from one sample, sequenced in a study of T cell changes during pregnancy in multiple sclerosis. Generated by immunoSEQ multiplex PCR, the TCRdb table keeps only in-frame clones and is missing some. The data show tens of thousands of clones, with around 93% seen just once and approximately 2% held by the top ten. Sequencing was performed on peripheral blood, taken in the third trimester of pregnancy. These TCRs come from a female donor with multiple sclerosis, enrolled in a pregnancy study.

This sequence joins TRBV14 and TRBJ1-1; 10 nucleotides match TRBD1. J was trimmed by 5 bases and V by 0 bases; bases with no gene match: 18. This CDR3 contains 20 residues. Per germline, CDR1 SGHDN and CDR2 FVKESK. The CDR3 bases are TGTGCCAGCAGCCAAGAATTTACCGGGACAGGGGAAGGAAGATGGACTGAAGCTTTCTTT. It is translated as CASSQEFTGTGEGRWTEAFF.

This chain links TRBV6-4 with TRBJ1-3, with TRBD1 matching over 7 bases. J gave up 4 bases and V 6 bases, and 3 bases lay outside the gene matches. CDR3 length: 13 residues. CDR1 and CDR2 from the germline V gene are MRHNA and SNTAGT. CDR3 region: CASRQGIGNTIYF. DNA of the CDR3: TGTGCCAGCAGACAGGGGATAGGAAACACCATATATTTT.

V and J are TRBV9 and TRBJ2-7, with 8 bases identical to TRBD1. The germline V gene has CDR1 SGDLS and CDR2 YYNGEE. This CDR3 has 16 residues. The V segment lost 0 bases and the J segment 3 bases; nucleotides outside the gene matches: 8. CDR3: CASSVGVGQADYEQYF. The CDR3 coding sequence is TGTGCCAGCAGCGTAGGGGTGGGACAGGCTGACTACGAGCAGTACTTC.

This chain joins TRBV27 and TRBJ1-1, with D tentatively TRBD1 (6 bases). Trimming left V 5 bases short and J 3 bases short, with 16 bases between. CDR1 MNHEY and CDR2 SMNVEV come from the germline V gene (reference sequence). This CDR3 contains 15 residues. CDR3 sequence: CASSPYTGRDTEAFF. The DNA of the CDR3 is TGTGCCAGCAGTCCCTATACAGGGCGGGACACTGAAGCTTTCTTT.

J is TRBJ2-3 and V is TRBV28, with TRBD2 matching over 7 bases. The CDR3 contains 15 residues. Germline CDR1 is MDHEN and CDR2 is SYDVKM. Trimming took 2 bases from V and 4 from J; bases not matched to a gene: 6. The CDR3 DNA reads as TGTGCCAGCAGTTTAAGGGAGGGCCGGGCAGATACGCAGTATTTT. This translates into CASSLREGRADTQYF.

This sequence joins TRBV5-4 and TRBJ2-5, with D maybe TRBD2 (5 bases). V lost 1 base and J lost 2, with 12 bases in between. Looked up from germline, CDR1 is SGHNT and CDR2 is YYREEE (reference sequence). This CDR3 comprises 15 residues. CDR3 region: CASSLRGLAQETQYF. The DNA for the CDR3 is TGTGCCAGCAGCTTGCGTGGACTTGCACAAGAGACCCAGTACTTC.

The rearrangement links TRBV14 to TRBJ2-2; 7 bases align to TRBD1. This CDR3 contains 13 residues. V lost 6 bases and J lost 5; bases outside the gene matches: 3. Germline V gene data show CDR1 as SGHDN and CDR2 as FVKESK. The CDR3 here is CASSYRGTGELFF. The CDR3 region has the DNA TGTGCCAGCAGTTACAGGGGAACCGGGGAGCTGTTTTTT.

In its sample, this clone was seen once. The chain carries TRBV5-4 and TRBJ2-5; maybe TRBD2 (5 bases). Germline CDR1 reads SGHNT; CDR2 reads YYREEE (reference sequence). CDR3 size: 15 residues. V dropped 0 bases and J dropped 2 bases, with 11 bases sitting between them. The chain's CDR3 is CASSLGGLGQETQYF. The CDR3 nucleotides read TGTGCCAGCAGCTTGGGAGGGTTGGGGCAAGAGACCCAGTACTTC. The entire variable domain, with the rest obtained from reference TRBV5-4 and TRBJ2-5, is as follows: ETGVTQSPTHLIKTRGQQVTLRCSSQSGHNTVSWYQQALGQGPQFIFQYYREEENGRGNFPPRFSGLQFPNYSSELNVNALELDDSALYLCASSLGGLGQETQYFGPGTRLLVL.

This rearrangement joins TRBV5-6 to TRBJ1-5; D may be TRBD1 (6 bases). The germline CDR1 and CDR2 sequences are SGHDT and YYEEEE. The V end was cut by 0 bases, the J end by 1 base, with 8 bases between. The CDR3 is 15 amino acids. The CDR3 DNA follows: TGTGCCAGCAGCTTGGTTGGACAGAGCAATCAGCCCCAGCATTTT. This codes for CASSLVGQSNQPQHF.

This chain uses TRBV7-9 with TRBJ2-1; 11 bases line up with TRBD1. The CDR3 extends over 16 amino acids. The J segment lost 8 bases and the V segment lost 3 bases, leaving 9 bases of the junction unmatched. Per the germline V gene, CDR1 is SEHNR and CDR2 is FQNEAQ (reference sequence). The CDR3 region has the DNA TGTGCCAGCAGCTTTGCCGGACAGGGGGCTAGGTATGAGCAGTTCTTC. It encodes CASSFAGQGARYEQFF.

The chain employs TRBV18 and TRBJ2-2; 7 bases align to TRBD1. The CDR3 totals 17 residues. V lost 1 base to trimming and J lost 0 bases; unmatched junction nucleotides: 5. The V gene's germline CDR1 is KGHSH and CDR2 LQKENI. Here the CDR3 reads CASSPLGTAANTGELFF. The CDR3 DNA reads as TGTGCCAGCTCACCACTGGGGACAGCTGCGAACACCGGGGAGCTGTTTTTT.